This T cell receptor (beta chain) was observed in a study of blood T cell repertoires in COVID-19. On the study more broadly: Sources were T cells, B-cell-depleted T cells, or PBMCs; the material itself was cDNA or gDNA.

The germline V gene encodes CDR1 MDHEN and CDR2 SYDVKM. The CDR3 runs to 13 residues. With V trimmed by 4 bases and J by 3 bases, 1 base remained unmatched. In the original analysis: Using reference gene primer amplification, nucleated cell counts were estimated. The repertoire was sequenced with immunoSEQ multiplex PCR; TCRdb's copy has only in-frame clones and lacks some. The V and J calls and the clone size are those of that table, but D and trimming were determined from the DNA. The table has around 140,000 clones, around 81% seen once; the top ten hold 8.4%. The chain uses TRBV28 and TRBJ2-7; 9 bases align to TRBD1. The TCR originated in a woman aged 60-75 years with active or convalescent COVID-19. Sequencing was done on a sample of peripheral blood. Here the CDR3 reads CASSSGQGYEQYF. CDR3 DNA sequence: TGTGCCAGCAGTTCGGGACAGGGCTACGAGCAGTACTTC.